Shown below are 15 T cell receptor beta chains from a single sample sequenced in a study of shared clonotypes between healthy human individuals. Repertoires were generated with immunoSEQ multiplex PCR, while TCRdb's copy carries only in-frame clones and drops some. Found here are roughly 1 million clones, 70% to 80% of them singletons; the top ten hold approximately 1.5%. Sequenced input: memory CD4+ T cells sorted from blood. Subset specified: CD45RA-negative fraction. The receptors originated from a young man in good health.

This chain uses TRBV25-1 with TRBJ2-7; TRBD2 is a possible D gene (5 bases). Germline V CDR1 and CDR2: MGHDK, SYGVNS. The V and J ends lost 2 bases and 5 bases respectively, with 13 bases between them. This CDR3 is built from 14 residues. The chain's CDR3 is CASSEVGLRDEQYF. The CDR3 nucleotides read TGTGCCAGCAGTGAAGTGGGGTTGCGGGACGAGCAGTACTTC.

This clone turned up a few times. V usage is TRBV4-1 and J usage is TRBJ1-1; D is unclear. Germline values: CDR1 MGHRA, CDR2 YSYEKL. V was trimmed by 4 bases and J by 1 base, leaving 10 bases between them. The CDR3 is 14 residues long. The chain's CDR3 is CASSREGGNTEAFF. The CDR3 DNA reads TGCGCCAGCAGCCGTGAGGGAGGGAACACTGAAGCTTTCTTT.

The rearrangement uses TRBV12-5 and TRBJ1-6, with a possible D match to TRBD1 (6 bases). The CDR3 loop spans 14 amino acids. Trimming cost V 2 bases and J 6 bases, with 8 bases left between them. Per germline, CDR1 LGHNT and CDR2 FRNRAP. DNA for the CDR3: TGTGCTAGTGGTTTGCAGGGGTCTAATTCACCCCTCCACTTT. Encoded protein: CASGLQGSNSPLHF.

This rearrangement joins TRBV5-1 to TRBJ2-3; 7 bases are a match to TRBD2. The CDR3 has 17 amino acids. Per the germline V gene, CDR1 is SGHRS and CDR2 is YFSETQ. V was clipped by 4 bases and J by 2 bases; unmatched bases: 13. The CDR3 nucleotides are TGCGCCAGCAGCGCACACCGGGACTACCTTCACACAGATACGCAGTATTTT. Residues: CASSAHRDYLHTDTQYF.

In regard to this clone: The germline gene is not matched at one end of the junction; a read error may be the cause. This chain links TRBV7-7 with TRBJ2-1; the match to TRBD2 covers 10 bases. Germline values: CDR1 SSHAT, CDR2 FNYEAQ (reference sequence). The CDR3 has 14 amino acids. In nucleotides, the CDR3 is TGTGCTAGCAGCAGTCAACCGGGACTAGCGGAGCAGTTCTTC. This gives the protein CASSSQPGLAEQFF. Full variable domain (outside the CDR3, taken from reference TRBV7-7 and TRBJ2-1): GAGVSQSPRYKVTKRGQDVTLRCDPISSHATLYWYQQALGQGPEFLTYFNYEAQPDKSGLPSDRFSAERPEGSISTLTIQRTEQRDSAMYRCASSSQPGLAEQFFGPGTRLTVL.

CDR3: CASKGQGVNEQFF. CDR3 nucleotide sequence: TGCGCCAGTAAGGGACAGGGGGTCAATGAGCAGTTCTTC. The V and J genes are TRBV5-1 and TRBJ2-1, with TRBD1 identical over 11 bases. From germline, CDR1 is SGHRS and CDR2 YFSETQ. This CDR3 spans 13 amino acids. The junction had 4 bases not matched to a gene; V was cut back by 8 bases and J by 6 bases. The full variable domain, completed using reference TRBV5-1 and TRBJ2-1, is KAGVTQTPRYLIKTRGQQVTLSCSPISGHRSVSWYQQTPGQGLQFLFEYFSETQRNKGNFPGRFSGRQFSNSRSEMNVSTLELGDSALYLCASKGQGVNEQFFGPGTRLTVL.

The chain employs TRBV20-1 and TRBJ2-1; D gene uncertain. V lost 7 bases, J lost 8 bases, and 9 bases lay in between. The germline CDR1 and CDR2 sequences are DFQATT and SNEGSKA (reference sequence). This CDR3 region has 10 residues. The DNA of the CDR3 is TGCAGTGTGTCCTCGGATGAGCAGTTCTTC. This codes for CSVSSDEQFF.

The V gene is TRBV5-1, the J gene TRBJ2-5; D possibly matches TRBD1 or TRBD2 (5 bases each). The CDR3 runs 15 residues. With 0 bases removed from V and 5 bases from J, the gap between germline ends came to 14 bases. Germline-derived CDR1 and CDR2 are SGHRS and YFSETQ. CDR3 residues: CASSLDGTLWETQYF. CDR3 sequence (DNA): TGCGCCAGCAGCTTGGACGGGACCTTATGGGAGACCCAGTACTTC.

The chain employs TRBV9 and TRBJ1-6, with D maybe TRBD1 (5 bases). The germline V gene encodes CDR1 SGDLS and CDR2 YYNGEE. CDR3 length: 14 residues. V shed 1 base and J shed 7 bases, with 9 bases lying between them. CDR3 sequence reads: CASSVTGGNSPLHF. CDR3 sequence (DNA): TGTGCCAGCAGCGTAACTGGGGGAAATTCACCCCTCCACTTT.

The CDR3, as DNA: TGTGCCAGCAGCTTAGAACTAGACGCCACAGATACGCAGTATTTT. Amino acid sequence: CASSLELDATDTQYF. The J gene is TRBJ2-3, the V gene TRBV11-2, with D perhaps matching TRBD2 (5 bases). Trimming took off 0 bases at V and 2 bases at J, with 9 bases between the two ends. The CDR3 sequence is 15 residues long. The germline V gene has CDR1 SGHAT and CDR2 FQNNGV.

The V gene is TRBV5-1, the J gene TRBJ2-6; D is unclear. Looked up from germline, CDR1 is SGHRS and CDR2 is YFSETQ. The CDR3 spans 19 residues. The germline V and J ends were trimmed by 3 bases and 4 bases, with 23 bases remaining between them. The CDR3: CASSSDQWALGTGANVLTF. The CDR3 DNA sequence: TGCGCCAGCAGCTCGGATCAGTGGGCCCTGGGAACCGGGGCCAACGTCCTGACTTTC.

The gene calls are TRBV12-2 and TRBJ1-5; TRBD1 reflects the table's D call only, with no check against the DNA. TRBV12-2 is a pseudogene. The CDR3 is 14 amino acids. CDR3: CASRPGQGVQPQHF. The CDR3 nucleotides are TGTGCAAGTCGCCCGGGACAGGGTGTTCAGCCCCAGCATTTT.

V and J are TRBV5-1 and TRBJ2-7, with 9 positions matching TRBD2. V was clipped by 0 bases and J by 5 bases; unmatched bases: 6. There are 15 residues in the CDR3. Germline CDR1 and CDR2: SGHRS and YFSETQ. CDR3: CASSLVGTSRDEQYF. The CDR3 region has the DNA TGCGCCAGCAGCTTGGTTGGGACTAGCAGAGACGAGCAGTACTTC. The full variable domain, rest sourced from reference TRBV5-1 and TRBJ2-7, is KAGVTQTPRYLIKTRGQQVTLSCSPISGHRSVSWYQQTPGQGLQFLFEYFSETQRNKGNFPGRFSGRQFSNSRSEMNVSTLELGDSALYLCASSLVGTSRDEQYFGPGTRLTVT.

V usage is TRBV19 and J usage is TRBJ2-1; maybe TRBD1 (7 bases). Germline CDR1 reads LNHDA; CDR2 reads SQIVND (reference sequence). CDR3 size: 15 residues. V was pared by 3 bases and J by 0 bases, with 9 bases between. CDR3: CASSIRGVSYNEQFF. In nucleotides, the CDR3 is TGTGCCAGTAGTATCAGGGGGGTCTCCTACAATGAGCAGTTCTTC.

The chain employs TRBV6-5 and TRBJ1-2; no reliable D call. Germline CDR1 MNHEY, CDR2 SVGAGI. The CDR3 totals 13 residues. V shed 5 bases and J shed 3 bases, with 10 bases lying between them. CDR3 sequence reads: CASSREGHYGYTF. In DNA, the CDR3 is TGTGCCAGCAGTAGGGAGGGCCACTATGGCTACACCTTC.